This T cell receptor beta chain was documented in a study of blood T cell repertoires in COVID-19. Authors' processing steps: Reference gene primer amplification gave nucleated cell count estimates. The repertoire was sequenced with immunoSEQ multiplex PCR; TCRdb's copy has only in-frame clones and lacks some. V and J calls and clone size are as listed in that table; D and trimming were resolved from the DNA. The sample has about 220,000 clones; about 85% are singletons. V shed 3 bases and J 4 bases; nucleotides not matched to a gene: 10. Germline V lookup: CDR1 DFQATT, CDR2 SNEGSKA (reference sequence). This CDR3 is 18 amino acids long.

The chain is built from TRBV20-1 and TRBJ2-3; 16 bases are a match to TRBD2. Material: peripheral blood. The origin of this receptor is a woman in her sixties or seventies who had recovered from COVID-19. CDR3: CSASGREGLAGGADTQYF. The CDR3 nucleotides read TGCAGTGCTAGTGGACGGGAGGGACTAGCGGGGGGGGCAGATACGCAGTATTTT.